This TCR beta chain was captured in a study of blood T cell repertoires in COVID-19. At the level of the study: Researchers got acute and convalescent COVID-19 samples from the United States, Italy and Spain.

The CDR3 contains 13 residues. Trimming cost V 8 bases and J 7 bases, with 14 bases left between them. Germline V lookup: CDR1 MNHEY, CDR2 SMNVEV (reference sequence). Per the original data handling: Estimation of nucleated cell counts relied on the amplification of reference gene primers. Sequencing was performed with immunoSEQ multiplex PCR; in TCRdb, only in-frame clones are kept and a portion is missing. That table is the source of V, J and clone size, and D and trimming were worked out from the DNA. The profile shows hundreds of thousands of clones, around 89% of them singletons. This chain connects TRBV27 to TRBJ2-2, with D maybe TRBD2 (7 bases). The clonotype originates from a woman aged 18-29 years with acute or convalescent COVID-19. Sample: peripheral blood. This CDR3 is CASRGAPRGELFF. CDR3 coding DNA: TGTGCCAGCCGGGGGGCGCCTCGCGGGGAGCTGTTTTTT.